The 29 T cell receptor beta chains reported below all come from one sample, sequenced in a study of T cell repertoires in cytomegalovirus infection (dated by TCRdb to between 2018 and 2021). The data were produced on an Illumina HiSeq 1500. TCRdb ran its own pipeline on the public reads, namely fastp trimming at Q25 and MiXCR clone calling, and kept in-frame beta chains. Every entry covers one CDR3 protein and lists the most common genes and DNA from its rows. The sample profile shows approximately 490,000 distinct CDR3 sequences; roughly 12% of them were found once. The ten largest clones capture roughly 10% of the sample. Sequences were obtained from PBMCs. These receptors were collected from a human donor in good health (CMV status not recorded). Some clones in this sample may be carry-over from other donors' samples.

This clonotype was seen a handful of times. This sequence joins TRBV5-5 and TRBJ2-1, with 10 bases lining up with TRBD2. This CDR3 is 14 amino acids long. V trimming: 7 bases; J trimming: 7 bases; junction bases outside the gene matches: 8. Germline-derived CDR1 and CDR2 are SGHKS and YYEKEE (reference sequence). The CDR3 protein is CASCLAGVANEQFF. The CDR3 DNA reads TGTGCCAGCTGCCTAGCGGGAGTTGCTAATGAGCAGTTCTTC. Full variable domain (rest looked up from reference TRBV5-5 and TRBJ2-1): DAGVTQSPTHLIKTRGQQVTLRCSPISGHKSVSWYQQVLGQGPQFIFQYYEKEERGRGNFPDRFSARQFPNYSSELNVNALLLGDSALYLCASCLAGVANEQFFGPGTRLTVL.

The table lists this clonotype with many counts. This chain links TRBV5-1 with TRBJ1-4; 7 bases are shared with TRBD1. Per the germline V gene, CDR1 is SGHRS and CDR2 is YFSETQ. The CDR3 loop spans 14 amino acids. Losses at the gene ends were 6 bases for V and 6 bases for J; bases not matched to a gene: 8. The CDR3 DNA is TGCGCCAGCACCCTCGGGACAGAAGATGAAAAACTGTTTTTT. Protein: CASTLGTEDEKLFF.

In its sample, this clonotype was seen many times. CDR3 nucleotides: TGTGCCAGTAGTACCCCCGGGCCCGCAGCGACGGATACGCAGTATTTT. It translates to CASSTPGPAATDTQYF. This sequence joins TRBV19 and TRBJ2-3; D gene uncertain. Between the trimmed V and J ends, which lost 4 bases and 6 bases, there was a span of 20 bases. The CDR3 is 16 amino acids. The germline CDR1 and CDR2 sequences are LNHDA and SQIVND (reference sequence).

The gene calls are TRBV6-6 and TRBJ2-5; D uncertain. CDR3 length: 14 residues. V lost 2 bases and J 0 bases, leaving 7 bases between the germline ends. The germline CDR1 and CDR2 sequences are MNHNY and SVGAGI (reference sequence). CDR3 loop: CASSYMRNQETQYF. CDR3 in DNA: TGTGCCAGCAGTTACATGCGGAACCAAGAGACCCAGTACTTC.

The rearrangement links TRBV3-1 to TRBJ1-4; D call uncertain. Deletions cut 0 bases from V and 5 bases from J, with 13 bases between. This CDR3 spans 16 amino acids. Germline V gives CDR1 LGHDT, CDR2 YNNKEL (reference sequence). CDR3 DNA sequence: TGTGCCAGCAGCCAAGATTCCGGCTTACAAAATGAAAAACTGTTTTTT. It translates to CASSQDSGLQNEKLFF. The full variable domain, rest sourced from reference TRBV3-1 and TRBJ1-4, is DTAVSQTPKYLVTQMGNDKSIKCEQNLGHDTMYWYKQDSKKFLKIMFSYNNKELIINETVPNRFSPKSPDKAHLNLHINSLELGDSAVYFCASSQDSGLQNEKLFFGSGTQLSVL.

In its sample, this clonotype was seen many times. The chain combines TRBV5-1 with TRBJ2-7, with 9 positions matching TRBD1. The CDR3 runs 14 residues. V lost 4 bases, J lost 4 bases, and 6 bases stayed unmatched. Per germline, CDR1 SGHRS and CDR2 YFSETQ. CDR3 DNA: TGCGCCAGCAGCCCCCCGGGACAGGGATACGAGCAGTACTTC. Translating gives CASSPPGQGYEQYF.

This clonotype was detected many times. The chain recombines TRBV19 with TRBJ1-1; D is possibly TRBD1 (5 bases). With 11 bases removed from V and 5 bases from J, the gap between germline ends came to 18 bases. Germline-derived CDR1 and CDR2 are LNHDA and SQIVND (reference sequence). The CDR3 contains 13 residues. This chain's CDR3 is CASTEGSWTEAFF. The CDR3 region has the DNA TGTGCCTCTACCGAGGGGAGTTGGACTGAAGCTTTCTTT.

Ten or more counts support this clonotype. This rearrangement joins TRBV28 to TRBJ2-5; 7 nucleotides agree with TRBD1. The J segment lost 3 bases and the V segment lost 8 bases, leaving 6 bases of the junction unmatched. Looked up from germline, CDR1 is MDHEN and CDR2 is SYDVKM. CDR3 size: 13 residues. The chain's CDR3 is CASVQGIEETQYF. Here the CDR3 DNA reads TGTGCCAGCGTACAGGGGATCGAAGAGACCCAGTACTTC. Together with reference TRBV28 and TRBJ2-5, the CDR3 gives the full variable domain: DVKVTQSSRYLVKRTGEKVFLECVQDMDHENMFWYRQDPGLGLRLIYFSYDVKMKEKGDIPEGYSVSREKKERFSLILESASTNQTSMYLCASVQGIEETQYFGPGTRLLVL.

This clonotype was counted only a few times. The chain recombines TRBV5-6 with TRBJ2-2; D not certain. The ends were cut back, 2 bases at V and 2 bases at J, with 4 bases in the middle. In germline, CDR1 is SGHDT, CDR2 YYEEEE. This CDR3 is 13 amino acids long. The CDR3 nucleotides read TGTGCCAGCAGCTTCCCTAACACCGGGGAGCTGTTTTTT. It yields the protein CASSFPNTGELFF.

This clonotype was seen repeatedly, ten times or more. The rearrangement uses TRBV11-2 and TRBJ2-7; D is unresolved. Germline-derived CDR1 and CDR2 are SGHAT and FQNNGV. CDR3 length: 11 amino acids. V was shortened by 7 bases and J by 2 bases, with 6 bases between the two germline ends. CDR3 DNA: TGTGCCAGCACCCCCGCCTACGAGCAGTACTTC. Translating gives CASTPAYEQYF.

The sample holds many counts of this clonotype. This chain uses TRBV19 with TRBJ2-1, with TRBD2 identical over 8 bases. V lost 3 bases and J lost 5; bases outside the gene matches: 3. Germline CDR1 is LNHDA and CDR2 is SQIVND (reference sequence). CDR3 length equals 14 residues. The CDR3 reads CASSISGKNNEQFF. DNA of the CDR3: TGTGCCAGTAGTATTAGCGGGAAAAACAATGAGCAGTTCTTC.

This clonotype was counted a few times. This chain joins TRBV18 and TRBJ1-5, with 8 bases aligning to TRBD1. This CDR3 spans 16 amino acids. The trim removed 6 bases at V and 0 bases at J, leaving 7 bases unmatched. CDR1 and CDR2 from the germline V gene are KGHSH and LQKENI. For the CDR3, the DNA is TGTGCCAGCTCCCCAGGGACAGGCATTAGCAATCAGCCCCAGCATTTT. Its protein product is CASSPGTGISNQPQHF. Full variable domain (remainder filled in from reference TRBV18 and TRBJ1-5): NAGVMQNPRHLVRRRGQEARLRCSPMKGHSHVYWYRQLPEEGLKFMVYLQKENIIDESGMPKERFSAEFPKEGPSILRIQQVVRGDSAAYFCASSPGTGISNQPQHFGDGTRLSIL.

This clonotype showed up many times. This chain uses TRBV7-8 with TRBJ1-5; no firm D call. The CDR3 spans 17 residues. Germline V CDR1 and CDR2: SGHVS, FQNEAQ. Trimming took 1 base from V and 3 from J, leaving 16 bases between them. CDR3 sequence reads: CASSLEEGSEDNQPQHF. In DNA form, the CDR3 reads TGTGCCAGCAGCTTAGAAGAGGGCAGTGAAGACAATCAGCCCCAGCATTTT.

This clonotype was counted ten times or more. The V and J genes are TRBV28 and TRBJ2-7; TRBD1 matches at 8 bases. CDR1 is MDHEN, CDR2 SYDVKM, per germline. CDR3 length: 14 residues. The junction had 9 bases not matched to a gene; V was cut back by 10 bases and J by 1 base. In DNA form, the CDR3 reads TGTGCCACCCTCGCCACAGGGGGATCCTACGAGCAGTACTTC. Translation: CATLATGGSYEQYF.

There are many counts of this clonotype. The V call is TRBV6-1, the J call TRBJ2-7; TRBD2 matches at 8 bases. J lost 0 bases, V lost 6 bases, and 7 bases had no gene match. Looked up from germline, CDR1 is MNHNS and CDR2 is SASEGT. This CDR3 comprises 15 residues. CDR3 sequence (DNA): TGTGCCAGCAGACACCAGCGGGAGAGCTCCTACGAGCAGTACTTC. Encoded protein: CASRHQRESSYEQYF.

The J gene is TRBJ1-1, the V gene TRBV28; unclear D gene. The germline CDR1 and CDR2 sequences are MDHEN and SYDVKM. The CDR3 spans 15 residues. The V and J ends lost 4 bases and 5 bases respectively, with 17 bases between them. Here the CDR3 reads CASSSQEAPRTEAFF. DNA for the CDR3: TGTGCCAGCAGTTCGCAGGAAGCCCCAAGGACTGAAGCTTTCTTT.

This clonotype was observed at least ten times. The rearrangement links TRBV10-2 to TRBJ1-1, with 9 bases matching TRBD1. In germline, CDR1 is WSHSY, CDR2 SAAADI. This CDR3 contains 15 residues. V lost 5 bases, J lost 1 base, and 5 bases stayed unmatched. In DNA form, the CDR3 reads TGCGCCAGCAGTTTTCCGGGACAGGGGAACACTGAAGCTTTCTTT. Its protein product is CASSFPGQGNTEAFF.

This clonotype appeared many times. The chain employs TRBV5-1 and TRBJ1-1, with TRBD1 as a possible D gene (6 bases). V was shortened by 5 bases and J by 3 bases, with 11 bases between the two germline ends. The length of the CDR3 is 13 residues. Germline V gives CDR1 SGHRS, CDR2 YFSETQ. CDR3 protein: CASSRGHDTEAFF. CDR3 in DNA: TGCGCCAGCAGTCGGGGACACGACACTGAAGCTTTCTTT.

This clonotype has at least ten counts. The chain combines TRBV20-1 with TRBJ2-1; 13 nucleotides line up with TRBD2. Germline values: CDR1 DFQATT, CDR2 SNEGSKA (reference sequence). The J segment lost 7 bases and the V segment lost 3 bases, leaving 3 bases of the junction unmatched. The CDR3 is 14 amino acids. CDR3 residues: CSASLTSGRNEQFF. CDR3 in DNA: TGCAGTGCTAGTCTGACTAGCGGGAGGAATGAGCAGTTCTTC.

This clonotype has ten or more counts. The chain has TRBV20-1 and TRBJ1-6; D call uncertain. The CDR3 has 13 residues. Germline CDR1 reads DFQATT; CDR2 reads SNEGSKA (reference sequence). Trimming left V 3 bases short and J 7 bases short, with 10 bases between. The CDR3 protein is CSASDGGNSPLHF. The CDR3 DNA is TGCAGTGCTAGTGACGGAGGGAATTCACCCCTCCACTTT.

As to this clonotype: One base away lies a much larger clone, so this may be a sequencing read error. The chain carries TRBV4-1 and TRBJ1-1; a weak D match, TRBD1 (6 bases). The CDR3 has 16 amino acids. Germline V gene lookup returns CDR1 MGHRA and CDR2 YSYEKL. Deletions cut 0 bases from V and 3 bases from J, with 14 bases between. CDR3 nucleotide sequence: TGCGCCAGCAGCCAAGAGCTTCGAGAGGGGGACACTGAAGCTTTCTTT. This sequence encodes CASSQELREGDTEAFF.

This chain uses TRBV10-3 with TRBJ1-1; D gene ambiguous. Germline CDR1 and CDR2: ENHRY and SYGVKD. With 3 bases removed from V and 1 base from J, the gap between germline ends came to 6 bases. This CDR3 region has 13 residues. The DNA of the CDR3 is TGTGCCATCAGTGATACAGAGAACACTGAAGCTTTCTTT. This codes for CAISDTENTEAFF.

This clonotype was detected many times. The gene calls are TRBV18 and TRBJ1-2; no clear D. Looked up from germline, CDR1 is KGHSH and CDR2 is LQKENI. The CDR3 is made up of 16 amino acids. Trimming left V 1 base short and J 4 bases short, with 16 bases between. The CDR3 bases are TGTGCCAGCTCACCACGTCCGGGTCCTCTGGTCTATGGCTACACCTTC. This encodes CASSPRPGPLVYGYTF. The full variable domain, completed using reference TRBV18 and TRBJ1-2, is NAGVMQNPRHLVRRRGQEARLRCSPMKGHSHVYWYRQLPEEGLKFMVYLQKENIIDESGMPKERFSAEFPKEGPSILRIQQVVRGDSAAYFCASSPRPGPLVYGYTFGSGTRLTVV.

Only a few counts were recorded for this clonotype. The chain has TRBV20-1 and TRBJ2-2; D unresolved. The germline V gene has CDR1 DFQATT and CDR2 SNEGSKA (reference sequence). The CDR3 runs 14 residues. Trimming stripped 1 base from V and 5 bases from J, with 11 bases between. CDR3 region: CSARVGVKTGELFF. The DNA of the CDR3 is TGCAGTGCTAGAGTTGGGGTAAAGACCGGGGAGCTGTTTTTT.

This clonotype has ten or more counts. The chain uses TRBV12-3 or TRBV12-4 and TRBJ1-2, with D perhaps matching TRBD1 (5 bases). Trimming cost V 6 bases and J 8 bases, with 22 bases left between them. The CDR3 sequence is 15 residues long. The chain's CDR3 is CASRRAGGALGGYTF. The DNA for the CDR3 is TGTGCCAGCAGGCGGGCGGGAGGGGCTTTAGGAGGCTACACCTTC.

The rearrangement joins TRBV13 to TRBJ2-1; perhaps TRBD2 as D (6 bases). The CDR3 consists of 16 residues. The germline gives CDR1 PRHDT, CDR2 FYEKMQ (reference sequence). V lost 6 bases to trimming and J lost 3 bases, with 18 bases between them. Written as DNA, the CDR3 is TGTGCCAGCAGGACTAGTCGAGTCGAGAGCTACAATGAGCAGTTCTTC. This codes for CASRTSRVESYNEQFF.

As for this clonotype: Sequence at one end of the junction differs from germline and may be a read error. V is TRBV5-1 and J is TRBJ2-1; no definite D call. The CDR3 runs 14 residues. From germline, CDR1 is SGHRS and CDR2 YFSETQ. The DNA of the CDR3 is TGCGCCTGCAGCTTGGCGTCGAACTACAATGAGCAGTTCTTC. This codes for CACSLASNYNEQFF.

This chain uses TRBV29-1 with TRBJ2-7, with a weak D call TRBD2 (5 bases). V lost 1 base and J lost 0, with 10 bases in between. The length of the CDR3 is 14 residues. The germline CDR1 and CDR2 sequences are SQVTM and ANQGSEA. The CDR3 sequence: CSVEVAGSSYEQYF. Here the CDR3 DNA reads TGCAGCGTTGAAGTGGCGGGTAGCTCCTACGAGCAGTACTTC.

This clonotype was seen at least ten times. DNA for the CDR3: TGTGCGGCCGATCGGGGGACTAGCGGGAGTAATGAGCAGTTCTTC. Encoded protein: CAADRGTSGSNEQFF. V and J are TRBV10-3 and TRBJ2-1; 14 nucleotides align to TRBD2. This CDR3 spans 15 amino acids. Germline CDR1 ENHRY, CDR2 SYGVKD.